This T cell receptor beta chain was sequenced during a study of regulatory T cells in long-lasting Graves disease (dated by TCRdb to about 2021). Regarding the study in general: Patients with newly diagnosed Graves' disease had been on antithyroid drugs for under 3 months. Peripheral blood TCR sequencing and RNA sequencing compared persistent Graves' disease patients with newly diagnosed Graves' disease patients. TCR sequencing covered some 13 persistent and approximately 20 newly diagnosed Graves' disease patients, some 33 samples in total. The study was registered as a clinical trial and conducted in China.

What the time point label conveys for this sample: newly diagnosed GD, antithyroid drugs for less than 3 months. For both TCR sequencing and RNA sequencing, RNA was extracted from PBMCs using TRIzol. Graves' disease was diagnosed according to American Thyroid Association guidelines. Patients were recruited from an endocrinology department in Xi'an, China. Each patient gave approximately 9.7 milliliters of peripheral blood, collected in an EDTA anticoagulant tube. Ficoll Paque Plus density gradient separation was used to isolate PBMCs, and no further T cell sorting was performed. An Agilent 2100 Bioanalyzer and agarose gel were used to check RNA quality, while a NanoDrop 2000 measured RNA concentration. Receptor amplification or capture employed multiplex PCR. The run used an Illumina HiSeq 4000. iRepertoire HTBI primers and Arm-PCR amplification of CDR3 regions were used to construct TCR beta libraries. Gel purification was performed on PCR products prior to sequencing. The published analysis was carried out like this. Gene usage analysis of CDR3 amino acid clonotypes used the approximately 62 TRBV and some 15 TRBJ segments found across samples. COPE and FqMerger were used to merge the filtered high-quality paired reads into contigs. Contigs were aligned with BLAST to IMGT TRBV, TRBD and TRBJ reference genes, and CDR3 was defined per IMGT. Any clonotype with a frequency above 0.1% was counted as a highly expanded clone. Shannon entropy served as the measure of repertoire diversity, while the Gini coefficient captured V-J evenness. A clonotype found in more than one individual was treated as public. TCRdb reworked the public reads: Q25 trimming with fastp, MiXCR clone assembly, productive beta chains retained. Entries are consolidated by CDR3 protein sequence, retaining the most common genes and DNA. These V and J calls originate from TCRdb's pipeline instead of the authors' own analysis. In all, the sample holds about 460,000 distinct CDR3 sequences, and 11% to 15% of those were seen once. Jointly, the top ten make up more than 15% of the sample.

Findings and caveats that apply to the study as a whole: Peripheral blood alone was examined, since thyroid tissue, which constituted the primary lesion, could not be accessed. The authors acknowledged the small sample size as a limitation that may reduce accuracy. Compared with newly diagnosed patients, patients with persistent Graves' disease had lower TCR Shannon entropy and fewer highly expanded clones, which suggests clonal expansion. Sequencing and analysis were limited to the TCR beta chain. TRBV28, TRBJ1-2 and TRBJ2-5 were preferentially used in persistent disease, while TRBV20-1 and TRBJ2-1 were favored in newly diagnosed disease. Patients with persistent disease shared more public clonotypes (about 3,000) than newly diagnosed patients did (about 1,000).

This clonotype was seen many times. What this receptor recognizes is not known. Within one base of it there is no much larger clone, and no base qualities were kept. The germline V gene encodes CDR1 LGHDT and CDR2 YNNKEL (reference sequence). The CDR3, from cysteine to phenylalanine, totals 15 residues. CDR3 DNA only is kept here, 45 bases in frame from base 1. Trimming takes 4 bases from V and 1 base from J, and the germline ends sit 10 bases apart. The same specimen was also included in a second study, on T cells in Graves' hyperthyroidism and ophthalmopathy. The second study's authors report: A patient counted as having stable Graves' hyperthyroidism if no progression to ophthalmopathy occurred over 18 months of follow-up. Hyperthyroidism patients were newly diagnosed, with disease duration under 2 months, and aged 18 to 65 years. Exclusion was applied to patients with uncontrolled infections, other autoimmune diseases, pregnancy or lactation. Diagnoses relied on clinical symptoms, serum thyroxine and TRAb, thyroid ultrasound and orbital computed tomography. The TCR CDR3 was subjected to a first round of RT-PCR using the HTBI primer set and the Qiagen OneStep RT-PCR kit. Most expanded thyroid clonotypes (frequency above 0.001) were also detected in blood, a finding suggesting that blood repertoires may reflect thyroid immune responses. Ophthalmopathy was separated from stable hyperthyroidism by a 13 V-J signature model, with approximately 89% sensitivity and about 81% specificity obtained in cross-validation and 80%/75% obtained in testing. In validation, progression to ophthalmopathy was predicted by the model with 70.59% sensitivity and roughly 76% specificity, a median of about 6 months before onset. To identify TCR V-J signatures that set the groups apart, the researchers used a discovery cohort of 100 patients, made up of 40 to 45 with Graves' ophthalmopathy and some 60 with stable Graves' hyperthyroidism. Whether ophthalmopathy could be predicted prospectively was tested in an independent validation cohort made up of under 20 hyperthyroidism patients plus 17 patients who later progressed to ophthalmopathy. The 100 discovery patients were randomly split 7:3 into training and test sets. Thyroid tissue and blood T-cell repertoires from several Graves' hyperthyroidism patients were also compared in the study. After sampling, hyperthyroidism patients received methimazole starting at 30 mg daily, and ophthalmopathy patients received high-dose intravenous methylprednisolone. Libraries were constructed in a second round of multiplex PCR, after which size selection and purification were performed. Sequencing of the libraries was done on an Illumina HiSeq2000 using paired-end 100 bp reads. SOAPnuke was used to process the raw data, removing reads that contained adapters or uncalled bases, had a mean Phred below 15, or lacked an exact match to the constant primer or identifier. High-quality paired reads were merged using COPE v1.2.5, and each unique nucleotide sequence was defined as a clonotype. MiTCR v1.1 was used to align the clonotypes against IMGT TRBV, TRBD and TRBJ reference segments. The analysis included only V-J combinations with a frequency above 0.0001, which together covered over 98% of the repertoires. The TCS score was defined as F50 (clonal expansion) divided by E x V (chaos), with BLOSUM62-based TCRdist calculated between CDR3 peptides within each V-J. Welch's t-statistics and random forest reduced approximately 520 V-J features to roughly 13, which were used in a naive Bayes classifier (R e1071). No statistical method was used to set the sample size in advance, and investigators knew the group allocation. According to the paper, TCR Vbeta CDR3 sequencing was carried out on some 130 peripheral blood samples, which came from 40 to 45 ophthalmopathy, under 80 hyperthyroidism and about 17 progressor patients.

The receptor was isolated from a woman between 50 and 59 years old with Graves disease. Donor details come from another sample of the same person, matched by shared clones. The chain is encoded by TRBV3-1 joined to TRBJ2-2; the D gene is perhaps TRBD2, on 6 matching bases. The specimen comprised peripheral blood mononuclear cells (PBMCs), sampled at new diagnosis, from a patient treated with antithyroid drugs. In nucleotides, the sequence is TGTGCCAGCAGCCTGATCGGGGGGAACACCGGGGAGCTGTTTTTT. Its product reads: CASSLIGGNTGELFF.